The rows below give T cell receptor beta chains drawn from one sample of a study of patients and donors after allogeneic stem cell transplantation. TCRdb re-derived calls from the RT-PCR reads in MiXCR, one entry per CDR3 protein. This table has approximately 61,000 distinct CDR3 sequences, roughly 14% appearing once. The sample comprised blood, either unsorted or a sorted T cell fraction (not recorded which). These receptors originate from a human donor who was either an allogeneic HSCT recipient or a stem cell or donor lymphocyte infusion donor (not recorded which). It is not recorded whose cells these are; they may come from a transplant donor. CDR3s include the opening cysteine and the closing phenylalanine or tryptophan. D genes are given only for firm matches. A row's size may be missing; if present it is once, few, many or a size class.

D gene: NA; V gene: TRBV10-3; clone size: NA; J gene: TRBJ1-5; CDR3 DNA: TGTGCCATCAGTGAGTCCCCCGGGACGGGGCAGCCCCAGCATTTT; CDR3 protein: CAISESPGTGQPQHF
D gene: NA; V gene: TRBV7-2; clone size: few; J gene: TRBJ2-2; CDR3 DNA: TGTGCCAGCAGCTTAGAAGCGAGCACGAACACCGGGGAGCTGTTTTTT; CDR3 protein: CASSLEASTNTGELFF
D gene: TRBD2; V gene: TRBV7-2; clone size: NA; J gene: TRBJ2-4; CDR3 DNA: TGTGCCAGCAGCCCTAGGGGACCCGGACTAGGCAAAAACATTCAGTACTTC; CDR3 protein: CASSPRGPGLGKNIQYF
D gene: NA; V gene: TRBV2; clone size: few; J gene: TRBJ1-2; CDR3 DNA: TGTGCCAGCAGTGAGGAGGGAATCGGCTACACCTTC; CDR3 protein: CASSEEGIGYTF
D gene: TRBD2; V gene: TRBV12-3/TRBV12-4; clone size: many; J gene: TRBJ2-7; CDR3 DNA: TGTGCCAGCAGTCCCACGCGAAGGGCGGGGGAGGAGCAGTACTTC; CDR3 protein: CASSPTRRAGEEQYF
D gene: TRBD1; V gene: TRBV7-8; clone size: few; J gene: TRBJ2-1; CDR3 DNA: TGTGCCAGCAGCCTGGGACAGGGGGCTTGGGAGCAGTTCTTC; CDR3 protein: CASSLGQGAWEQFF
D gene: NA; V gene: TRBV5-1; clone size: many; J gene: TRBJ1-4; CDR3 DNA: TGCGCCAGCAGCGATTCGCCGGGGGGGCCCAATGAAAAACTGTTTTTT; CDR3 protein: CASSDSPGGPNEKLFF
D gene: NA; V gene: TRBV7-8; clone size: few; J gene: TRBJ2-1; CDR3 DNA: TGTGCCAGCAGCTTAGTTAGGTTCTCCTACAATGAGCAGTTCTTC; CDR3 protein: CASSLVRFSYNEQFF
D gene: NA; V gene: TRBV12-3/TRBV12-4; clone size: NA; J gene: TRBJ1-6; CDR3 DNA: TGTGCCAGCAGTGGAGGCTCCTATAATTCACCCCTCCACTTT; CDR3 protein: CASSGGSYNSPLHF
D gene: TRBD2; V gene: TRBV11-2; clone size: NA; J gene: TRBJ2-7; CDR3 DNA: TGTGCCAGCAGCTCCTTTAGACTAGCGGGAGTCCTGTACTTC; CDR3 protein: CASSSFRLAGVLYF
D gene: NA; V gene: TRBV24-1; clone size: NA; J gene: TRBJ2-7; CDR3 DNA: TGTGCCACCAGTGACGCCCCGCCAGGGAGTAGCGAGCAGTACTTC; CDR3 protein: CATSDAPPGSSEQYF
D gene: TRBD1; V gene: TRBV10-1; clone size: few; J gene: TRBJ2-7; CDR3 DNA: TGCGCCAGAAACCGGGACAGGGCTTTCGAGCAGTACTTC; CDR3 protein: CARNRDRAFEQYF
D gene: NA; V gene: TRBV6-6; clone size: many; J gene: TRBJ1-1; CDR3 DNA: TGTGCCAGCAGTTACTTGCGTAGGACAGCTAACACTGAAGCTTTCTTT; CDR3 protein: CASSYLRRTANTEAFF
D gene: NA; V gene: TRBV20-1; clone size: few; J gene: TRBJ2-2; CDR3 DNA: TGCAGGGGGACGGGAGATCCGCCGTCCGGGGAGCTGTTTTTT; CDR3 protein: CRGTGDPPSGELFF
D gene: NA; V gene: TRBV20-1; clone size: few; J gene: TRBJ2-1; CDR3 DNA: TGCAGTGCTAGGAGGGACCTCCATCCGCTTTACAATGAGCAGTTCTTC; CDR3 protein: CSARRDLHPLYNEQFF
D gene: NA; V gene: TRBV7-2; clone size: many; J gene: TRBJ2-7; CDR3 DNA: TGTGCCAGCAGCTGGAGTACGACAGGCTACGAGCAGTACTTC; CDR3 protein: CASSWSTTGYEQYF
D gene: NA; V gene: TRBV5-1; clone size: NA; J gene: TRBJ2-7; CDR3 DNA: TGCGCCAGCAGCTTGGGAATACAGCAAGACAGCTCCTACGAGCAGTACTTC; CDR3 protein: CASSLGIQQDSSYEQYF
D gene: NA; V gene: TRBV20-1; clone size: NA; J gene: TRBJ1-2; CDR3 DNA: TGCAGTGCTAGGCAGGGGCCAGGGAATGGCTACACCTTC; CDR3 protein: CSARQGPGNGYTF
D gene: NA; V gene: TRBV6-5; clone size: many; J gene: TRBJ1-1; CDR3 DNA: TGTGCCAGCAGTGCCGGGACACTGGTCAACACTGAAGCTTTCTTT; CDR3 protein: CASSAGTLVNTEAFF
D gene: NA; V gene: TRBV7-2; clone size: many; J gene: TRBJ1-4; CDR3 DNA: TGTGCCAGCAGCTTAGTTACAGGGAACGAAAAACTGTTTTTT; CDR3 protein: CASSLVTGNEKLFF
D gene: TRBD2; V gene: TRBV6-5; clone size: many; J gene: TRBJ2-3; CDR3 DNA: TGTGCCAGCAGTTACGCCGGGATTAGCGGGAGTACAGATACGCAGTATTTT; CDR3 protein: CASSYAGISGSTDTQYF
D gene: NA; V gene: TRBV29-1; clone size: NA; J gene: TRBJ2-5; CDR3 DNA: TGCAGCGTTGAAGATCTTGGCGGGTGGGAGACCCAGTACTTC; CDR3 protein: CSVEDLGGWETQYF
D gene: NA; V gene: TRBV20-1; clone size: few; J gene: TRBJ2-1; CDR3 DNA: TGCACCCTCGGGTCATACAATGAGCAGTTCTTC; CDR3 protein: CTLGSYNEQFF
D gene: NA; V gene: TRBV20-1; clone size: many; J gene: TRBJ1-1; CDR3 DNA: TGCAGTGCTAGAGTGGCAGGAGACTACACTGAAGCTTTCTTT; CDR3 protein: CSARVAGDYTEAFF
D gene: NA; V gene: TRBV2; clone size: once; J gene: TRBJ2-7; CDR3 DNA: TGTGCCAGCAGTGATCAGGGACCCGTCGGCTACGAGCAGTACTTC; CDR3 protein: CASSDQGPVGYEQYF
D gene: NA; V gene: TRBV29-1; clone size: many; J gene: TRBJ1-1; CDR3 DNA: TGCAGCGTTGACCCTGAGGCTTTCTTT; CDR3 protein: CSVDPEAFF
D gene: NA; V gene: TRBV27; clone size: NA; J gene: TRBJ2-6; CDR3 DNA: TGTGCCAGCAGTTTCTCTGGGGCCAACGTCCTGACTTTC; CDR3 protein: CASSFSGANVLTF
D gene: NA; V gene: TRBV20-1; clone size: few; J gene: TRBJ2-7; CDR3 DNA: TGCAGTGCTACAGACTTGGACTCGAGCTACGAGCAGTACTTC; CDR3 protein: CSATDLDSSYEQYF
D gene: NA; V gene: TRBV20-1; clone size: NA; J gene: TRBJ1-2; CDR3 DNA: TGCAGTGCTAGACAACAGACAGTTCTTGACTATGGCTACACCTTC; CDR3 protein: CSARQQTVLDYGYTF
D gene: TRBD1; V gene: TRBV12-3/TRBV12-4; clone size: few; J gene: TRBJ2-3; CDR3 DNA: TGTGCCAGCAGTTGGGACAGGGTTCCGTCAGATACGCAGTATTTT; CDR3 protein: CASSWDRVPSDTQYF
D gene: TRBD2; V gene: TRBV10-1; clone size: NA; J gene: TRBJ2-5; CDR3 DNA: TGCGCCAGCAGTGATGGGACTAGCTTGGAGGAGACCCAGTACTTC; CDR3 protein: CASSDGTSLEETQYF
D gene: TRBD1; V gene: TRBV9; clone size: NA; J gene: TRBJ2-7; CDR3 DNA: TGTGCCAGCAGCTCAGGGGACAGTGTTTACGAGCAGTACTTC; CDR3 protein: CASSSGDSVYEQYF
D gene: TRBD2; V gene: TRBV24-1; clone size: NA; J gene: TRBJ2-1; CDR3 DNA: TGTGCCACCAGTCTACTAACTAGCGGCGAGCAGTTCTTC; CDR3 protein: CATSLLTSGEQFF
D gene: TRBD2; V gene: TRBV27; clone size: few; J gene: TRBJ2-3; CDR3 DNA: TGTGCCAGCAGTTTATTGCGGGCTAGCGGGGCTAGCACAGATACGCAGTATTTT; CDR3 protein: CASSLLRASGASTDTQYF